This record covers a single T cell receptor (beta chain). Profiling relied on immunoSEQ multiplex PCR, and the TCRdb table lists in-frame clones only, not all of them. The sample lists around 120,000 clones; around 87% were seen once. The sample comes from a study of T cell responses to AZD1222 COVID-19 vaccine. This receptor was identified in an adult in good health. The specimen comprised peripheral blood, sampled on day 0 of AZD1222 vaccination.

CDR3 coding DNA: TGTGCCAGCAGTTACTCGATTTGGCAGGGTCGGGAAGATACGCAGTATTTT. Residues: CASSYSIWQGREDTQYF. V and J are TRBV6-2 or TRBV6-3 and TRBJ2-3; perhaps D is TRBD1 or TRBD2 (5 bases each). The CDR3 is 17 residues long. Germline lookup yields CDR1 MNHEY and CDR2 SVGEGT. V was cut by 0 bases and J by 5 bases, with 18 bases left in between.